This entry is about one T cell receptor beta chain. Per the germline V gene, CDR1 is GTSNPN and CDR2 is SVGIG (reference sequence). The CDR3 loop spans 13 amino acids. V was pared by 3 bases and J by 3 bases, with 11 bases between. Exposed enrollees encountered a COVID-19 case at some point within 2 weeks before study entry. This specimen belongs to a study of blood T cell repertoires in COVID-19. The method was immunoSEQ multiplex PCR; TCRdb's version includes in-frame clones alone and lacks a portion of them. The sample carries about 150,000 clones, roughly 84% recorded once. The clonotype originates from a man between 65 and 80 years old who had been exposed to COVID-19. Input material: PBMCs or T cells enriched from blood (not recorded which). This chain connects TRBV30 to TRBJ1-2; possible D gene TRBD1, 6 bases. Here the CDR3 reads CAWREGHYYGYTF. DNA for the CDR3: TGTGCCTGGAGAGAGGGACATTACTATGGCTACACCTTC. Together with reference TRBV30 and TRBJ1-2, the CDR3 gives the full variable domain: SQTIHQWPATLVQPVGSPLSLECTVEGTSNPNLYWYRQAAGRGLQLLFYSVGIGQISSEVPQNLSASRPQDRQFILSSKKLLLSDSGFYLCAWREGHYYGYTFGSGTRLTVV.